Presented here are 9 T cell receptor beta chains from one specimen sequenced in a study of TIL therapy for anti-PD-1-resistant metastatic lung cancer. Specified time point: pre-treatment sample, taken before nivolumab and TIL therapy. Pleural nodules or supraclavicular lymph nodes made up most of the excised metastases sampled. The libraries were made with immunoSEQ v3. TCRdb's copy holds only in-frame clones and misses some; the assay was immunoSEQ multiplex PCR. The repertoire holds approximately 92,000 clones, with around 71% as singletons. The material sequenced was tumor tissue, taken at baseline. These TCRs come from a person aged 25 to 80 with non-small cell lung cancer.

The chain recombines TRBV7-3 with TRBJ1-1; D unresolved. The CDR3 totals 15 residues. The germline V and J ends were trimmed by 1 base and 0 bases, with 9 bases remaining between them. Germline CDR1 SGHTA, CDR2 FQGTGA. CDR3 nucleotides: TGTGCCAGCAGCTTAATAGGCGGAGTGAACACTGAAGCTTTCTTT. Translation: CASSLIGGVNTEAFF.

This clone was detected a few times. This rearrangement joins TRBV7-2 to TRBJ1-6, with 7 bases identical to TRBD1. The ends lost 1 base at V and 7 bases at J; junction bases unmatched: 4. This CDR3 has 15 amino acids. Germline loops: CDR1 SGHTA, CDR2 FQGNSA. The CDR3 loop is CASSLVKGANSPLHF. The CDR3, as DNA: TGTGCCAGCAGCTTAGTGAAGGGGGCCAATTCACCCCTCCACTTT.

Only a few counts were recorded for this clone. The J gene is TRBJ2-5, the V gene TRBV3-1 (or the pseudogene TRBV3-2), with TRBD2 matching 7 bases. Germline assignment: CDR1 LGHDT and CDR2 YNNKEL (reference sequence). V lost 0 bases to trimming and J lost 4 bases; unmatched junction nucleotides: 2. This CDR3 is built from 14 residues. The CDR3 loop is CASSQDTGGETQYF. CDR3 coding DNA: TGTGCCAGCAGCCAAGATACGGGGGGAGAGACCCAGTACTTC.

This clone appeared a few times. The rearrangement links TRBV30 to TRBJ1-6; D unclear. Trimming took off 2 bases at V and 6 bases at J, with 11 bases between the two ends. In germline, CDR1 is GTSNPN, CDR2 SVGIG (reference sequence). The CDR3 is 14 amino acids. The CDR3 protein is CAWSMVVLNSPLHF. The CDR3, as DNA: TGTGCCTGGAGTATGGTAGTGCTTAATTCACCCCTCCACTTT. Full variable domain (remainder filled in from reference TRBV30 and TRBJ1-6): SQTIHQWPATLVQPVGSPLSLECTVEGTSNPNLYWYRQAAGRGLQLLFYSVGIGQISSEVPQNLSASRPQDRQFILSSKKLLLSDSGFYLCAWSMVVLNSPLHFGNGTRLTVT.

The chain is built from TRBV12-3 or TRBV12-4 and TRBJ1-1; D remains ambiguous. Trimming took off 3 bases at V and 2 bases at J, with 4 bases between the two ends. The CDR3 extends over 12 amino acids. The CDR3 sequence: CASSFYNTEAFF. The DNA of the CDR3 is TGTGCCAGCAGTTTTTACAACACTGAAGCTTTCTTT.

The count of this clone is one. At one end, the junction sequence differs from germline, possibly due to a read error. The rearrangement links TRBV3-1 (or the pseudogene TRBV3-2) to TRBJ1-1; D ambiguous. Germline-derived CDR1 and CDR2 are LGHDT and YNNKEL (reference sequence). The CDR3 is made up of 13 amino acids. CDR3 nucleotide sequence: TGTGCCAGCAGCCAAGTATCTGAGGCCCCAGAGCTCTTT. Protein product: CASSQVSEAPELF.

The rearrangement joins TRBV19 to TRBJ2-5; no clear D gene. With 2 bases removed from V and 2 bases from J, the gap between germline ends came to 6 bases. The CDR3 sequence is 13 residues long. Germline V gene lookup returns CDR1 LNHDA and CDR2 SQIVND (reference sequence). CDR3 loop: CASSISLQETQYF. Written as DNA, the CDR3 is TGTGCCAGTAGTATATCCCTACAAGAGACCCAGTACTTC.

CDR3 sequence reads: CASSLDYEQYF. The CDR3 DNA reads TGTGCCAGCAGCTTGGACTACGAGCAGTACTTC. V and J are TRBV5-4 and TRBJ2-7; D call uncertain. The V end lost 0 bases, the J end lost 3 bases, and 1 base lay between the germline ends. This CDR3 comprises 11 residues. Germline lookup yields CDR1 SGHNT and CDR2 YYREEE (reference sequence).

The CDR3 spells CASSVGQGREKLFF. The DNA for the CDR3 is TGTGCCAGCAGCGTCGGACAGGGGCGGGAAAAACTGTTTTTT. The chain carries TRBV11-2 and TRBJ1-4; TRBD1 matches at 9 bases. The CDR3 is 14 amino acids. Germline assignment: CDR1 SGHAT and CDR2 FQNNGV. J lost 8 bases, V lost 5 bases, and 6 bases had no gene match.